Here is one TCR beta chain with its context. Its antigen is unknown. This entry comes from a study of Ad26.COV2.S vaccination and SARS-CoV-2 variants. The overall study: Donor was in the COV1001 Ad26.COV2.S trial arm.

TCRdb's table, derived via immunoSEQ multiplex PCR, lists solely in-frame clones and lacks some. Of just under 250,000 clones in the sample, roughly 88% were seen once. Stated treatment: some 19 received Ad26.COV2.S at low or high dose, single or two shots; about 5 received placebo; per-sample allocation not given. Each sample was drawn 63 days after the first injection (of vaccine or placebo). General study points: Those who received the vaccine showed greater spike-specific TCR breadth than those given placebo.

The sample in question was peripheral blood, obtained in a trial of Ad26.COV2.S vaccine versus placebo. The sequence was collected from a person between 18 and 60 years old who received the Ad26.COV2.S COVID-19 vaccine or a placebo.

This CDR3 is CASSETGMGSGNTIYF. For the CDR3, the DNA is TGTGCCAGCAGTGAGACAGGGATGGGTTCTGGAAACACCATATATTTT. The rearrangement links TRBV2 to TRBJ1-3; 7 bases line up with TRBD1. The junction had 6 bases not matched to a gene; V was cut back by 3 bases and J by 1 base. The CDR3 covers 16 residues. Germline V gives CDR1 SNHLY, CDR2 FYNNEI.